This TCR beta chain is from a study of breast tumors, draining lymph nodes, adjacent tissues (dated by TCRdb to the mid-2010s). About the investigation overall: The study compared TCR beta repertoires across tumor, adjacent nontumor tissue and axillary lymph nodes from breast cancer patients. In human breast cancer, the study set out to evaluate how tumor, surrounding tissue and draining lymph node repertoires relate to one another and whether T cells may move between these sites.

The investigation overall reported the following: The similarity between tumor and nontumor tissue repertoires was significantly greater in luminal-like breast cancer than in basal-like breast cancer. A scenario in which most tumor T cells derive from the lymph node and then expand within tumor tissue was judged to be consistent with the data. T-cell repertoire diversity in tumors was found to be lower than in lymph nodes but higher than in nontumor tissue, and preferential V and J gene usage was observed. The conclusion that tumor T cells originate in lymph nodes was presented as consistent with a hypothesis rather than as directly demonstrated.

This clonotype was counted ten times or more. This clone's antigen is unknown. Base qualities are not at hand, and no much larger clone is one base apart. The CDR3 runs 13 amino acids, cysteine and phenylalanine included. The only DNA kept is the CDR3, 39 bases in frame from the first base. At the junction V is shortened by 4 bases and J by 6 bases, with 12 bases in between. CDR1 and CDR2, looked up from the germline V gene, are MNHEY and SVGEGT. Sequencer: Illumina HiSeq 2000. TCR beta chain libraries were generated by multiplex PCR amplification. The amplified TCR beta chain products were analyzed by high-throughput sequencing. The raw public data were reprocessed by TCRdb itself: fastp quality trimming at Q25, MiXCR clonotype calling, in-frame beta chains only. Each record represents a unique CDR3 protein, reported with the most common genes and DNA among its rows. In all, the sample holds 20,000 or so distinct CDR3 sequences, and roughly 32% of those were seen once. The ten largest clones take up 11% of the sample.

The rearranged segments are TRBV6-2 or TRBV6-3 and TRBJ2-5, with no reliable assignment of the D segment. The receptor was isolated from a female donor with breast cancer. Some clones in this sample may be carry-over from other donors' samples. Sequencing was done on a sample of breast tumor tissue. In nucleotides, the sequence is TGTGCCAGCAGTTTGGACCAGTACCAGACCCAGTACTTC. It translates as CASSLDQYQTQYF.